This is a list of T cell receptor beta chains from one sample in a study of response to subunit inactivated influenza vaccine. From the RT-PCR reads, TCRdb called clonotypes with MiXCR, one entry per CDR3 protein. The sample yields about 540,000 distinct CDR3 sequences, under 25% seen once. These sequences were also reported in another study, on T cells expressing NK-cell markers.

This specimen consisted of CD4+ T cells sorted from PBMCs, obtained about 12 days after vaccination. The receptors come from a man over 45 who received an inactivated influenza vaccine. The CDR3 runs from the conserved cysteine through the conserved F or W. A D gene is named only where the DNA matches it firmly. Only some rows state a clone size, as once, few, many or a class for expanded clones.

>TRBJ1-5|many|15|.|TRBV15
TGTGCCACCAGCAGAGAAGGAACATTCAATCAGCCCCAGCATTTT
CATSREGTFNQPQHF
>TRBJ2-1|.|18|TRBD2|TRBV20-1
TGCAGTGCTAGGGGTTTATTGGGAAGAGGGAGGGCCTACGGTGAGCAGTTCTTC
CSARGLLGRGRAYGEQFF
>TRBJ1-1|.|14|.|TRBV2
TGTGCCAGCAGTGACTACGGCAGCAACACTGAAGCTTTCTTT
CASSDYGSNTEAFF
>TRBJ1-2|.|15|.|TRBV19
TGTGCCAGCGCTGCGGAGGGTCGCCACGTATATGGCTACACCTTC
CASAAEGRHVYGYTF
>TRBJ2-1|.|18|.|TRBV29-1
TGCAGCGTCCGTTTTGGGACCCCCGGCCCCCACTCCTACAATGAGCAGTTCTTC
CSVRFGTPGPHSYNEQFF
>TRBJ2-4|few|12|.|TRBV12-3/TRBV12-4
TGTGCCAGCAGTTTCAGCTCAAACATTCAGTACTTC
CASSFSSNIQYF
>TRBJ2-1|many|13|TRBD1|TRBV7-2
TGTGCCAGCAGCTTCGGATCCCGGGACAGGCAGTTCTTC
CASSFGSRDRQFF
>TRBJ1-2|.|14|.|TRBV25-1
TGTGCCAGCAGTGAATGGGAGGGGAACTATGGCTACACCTTC
CASSEWEGNYGYTF
>TRBJ2-1|.|17|TRBD2|TRBV28
TGTGCCAGCAGTTCCTACCTAGCGGGATCTATCTACAATGAGCAGTTCTTC
CASSSYLAGSIYNEQFF
>TRBJ2-3|.|16|TRBD2|TRBV20-1
TGCAGTGCTTTAGCTGGTGGGACTAGTTGGGAAGATACGCAGTATTTT
CSALAGGTSWEDTQYF
>TRBJ1-2|once|14|.|TRBV15
TGTGCCACCAGCAGAGATCGTCAGGGAAGTGGCTACACCTTC
CATSRDRQGSGYTF
>TRBJ2-5|few|16|TRBD2|TRBV5-1
TGCGCCAGCAGCTTCGGGCCCAGCGGGAGTGGAGAGACCCAGTACTTC
CASSFGPSGSGETQYF
>TRBJ2-1|.|13|.|TRBV14
TGTGCCAGCAGCCAGCAACGGGACACCCCGGAGTTCTTC
CASSQQRDTPEFF
>TRBJ1-3|.|16|TRBD1|TRBV9
TGTGCCAGCAGCGACACGGGACAGATCTCTGGAAACACCATATATTTT
CASSDTGQISGNTIYF
>TRBJ2-1|.|18|TRBD2|TRBV20-1
TGCAGTGCTAGAGATTCCATAGGGACTAGCGGGCTTTACAATGAGCAGTTCTTC
CSARDSIGTSGLYNEQFF
>TRBJ2-3|.|12|.|TRBV4-3
TGCGCCAGCAGCCGGGACAAGTATACGCAGTATTTT
CASSRDKYTQYF
>TRBJ1-6|.|13|.|TRBV4-3
TGCGCCAGTTCCGGGCCGAGGAATTCACCCCTCCACTTT
CASSGPRNSPLHF
>TRBJ2-7|many|13|.|TRBV5-1
TGCGCCAGCTCTCAGGGAGTCTCCTACGAGCAGTACTTC
CASSQGVSYEQYF
>TRBJ1-4|few|17|.|TRBV4-3
TGCGCCAGCAGCCACACCATAAGACGCCTAGCAAATGAAAAACTGTTTTTT
CASSHTIRRLANEKLFF
>TRBJ2-1|few|15|.|TRBV6-5
TGTGCCAGCAGCTTATCAGGACAGTACTACAATGAGCAGTTCTTC
CASSLSGQYYNEQFF
>TRBJ1-1|few|13|.|TRBV5-1
TGCGCCAGCAGCTTGGTAGGGTACTCTGAAGCTTTCTTT
CASSLVGYSEAFF
>TRBJ2-7|few|13|.|TRBV7-9
TGTGCCAGCAGCTCGGACACCTCCTACGAGCAGTACTTC
CASSSDTSYEQYF
>TRBJ1-2|few|14|.|TRBV5-1
TGCGCCAGCAGCTTGGAGACAGCCACGGGTGGCTACACCTTC
CASSLETATGGYTF
>TRBJ1-6|.|13|.|TRBV3-1
TGTGCCAGCAGCCAAGGGCTGGGCTGGACCCTCCACTTT
CASSQGLGWTLHF
>TRBJ1-4|few|14|.|TRBV12-3/TRBV12-4
TGTGCCAGCAGTTTAGCTGGACAGAATGAAAAACTGTTTTTT
CASSLAGQNEKLFF
>TRBJ2-1|.|13|TRBD2|TRBV10-3
TGTGCCATCAGCCAGACTAGCGGGGGGGATTCGTTCTTC
CAISQTSGGDSFF
>TRBJ1-2|few|15|.|TRBV28
TGTGCCAGCAGTACCTTAGGGGAAACTCATGGTGGCTACACCTTC
CASSTLGETHGGYTF
>TRBJ1-1|.|12|.|TRBV20-1
TGCAGTGCTAGAGTGAGGAACACTGAAGCTTTCTTT
CSARVRNTEAFF
>TRBJ2-7|.|14|.|TRBV5-6
TGTGCCAGCAAGACGACAGCTAGCTCCTACGAGCAGTACTTC
CASKTTASSYEQYF
>TRBJ2-2|few|16|.|TRBV7-2
TGTGCCAGCAGCTTAGAGATTAGGGCCAACCCCGGGGAGCTGTTTTTT
CASSLEIRANPGELFF
>TRBJ2-5|.|12|.|TRBV10-3
TGTGCCATCAGCCGGAACCAAGAGACCCAGTACTTC
CAISRNQETQYF
>TRBJ1-1|.|11|.|TRBV25-1
TGTGCCAGCAGTTCAGGGACAAAAGCTTACTTT
CASSSGTKAYF
>TRBJ2-5|.|13|TRBD2|TRBV20-1
TGCAGTGCCCAAACCCAGGGAGGGGAGACCCAGTACTTC
CSAQTQGGETQYF
>TRBJ1-4|many|15|.|TRBV4-3
TGCGCCAGCAGCCAAGATCAAGCAACTAATGAAAAACTGTTTTTT
CASSQDQATNEKLFF
>TRBJ2-2|few|12|.|TRBV7-3
TGTGCCAGCAGCCCTGTCGGTGGGGAGCTGTTTTTT
CASSPVGGELFF
>TRBJ1-5|.|15|TRBD1|TRBV25-1
TGTGCCAGCAGTGAAACAGGGACAGGGAATCAGCCCCAGCATTTT
CASSETGTGNQPQHF
>TRBJ1-6|.|15|.|TRBV7-2
TGTGCCAGCAGCCCGTACAGGGCTTATAATTCACCCCTCCACTTT
CASSPYRAYNSPLHF
>TRBJ2-5|few|16|TRBD1|TRBV6-5
TGTGCCAGCAGTTCGAACTTGGGACAGGGAAGAGAGACCCAGTACTTC
CASSSNLGQGRETQYF
>TRBJ2-2|once|15|.|TRBV19
TGTGCCAGTAGTATTCTTTTAGGGAGGATCGGGGAGCTGTTTTTT
CASSILLGRIGELFF
>TRBJ1-1|.|13|TRBD1|TRBV29-1
TGCAGCGTTGTGAAGGGACAGAGCACTGAAGCTTTCTTT
CSVVKGQSTEAFF
>TRBJ2-5|many|13|.|TRBV7-2
TGTGCCAGCAACCCGACAGTACAAGAGACCCAGTACTTC
CASNPTVQETQYF
>TRBJ2-7|.|13|.|TRBV5-1
TGCGCCAGCAGCCACACACAGGGCTACGAGCAGTACTTC
CASSHTQGYEQYF
>TRBJ2-3|few|15|TRBD2|TRBV4-1
TGCGCCAGCAGCCAGAGCGGGGTGAGCACAGATACGCAGTATTTT
CASSQSGVSTDTQYF
>TRBJ1-4|few|15|.|TRBV7-9
TGTGCCAGCAGCCCTAGTGGGGGAGAGAATGAAAAACTGTTTTTT
CASSPSGGENEKLFF
>TRBJ2-3|many|17|TRBD2|TRBV5-1
TGCGCCAGCAGCTTGGCCGGACTAGCGGGAGCCACAGATACGCAGTATTTT
CASSLAGLAGATDTQYF
>TRBJ2-3|.|16|TRBD2|TRBV11-2
TGTGCCAGCAGCTTAGGTCTGCGGGGGGGCACAGATACGCAGTATTTT
CASSLGLRGGTDTQYF
>TRBJ2-3|.|15|TRBD2|TRBV20-1
TGCAGTGCCGCACTAGCGGGAGGGAACACAGATACGCAGTATTTT
CSAALAGGNTDTQYF
>TRBJ2-5|many|16|.|TRBV15
TGTGCCACCAGCAGACCCCAGCGGAGGAGTCTCGCGACCCAGTACTTC
CATSRPQRRSLATQYF
>TRBJ2-3|.|17|TRBD2|TRBV10-3
TGTGCCATCAGTGAGGCTAGCGGAAGGGTGGGCACAGATACGCAGTATTTT
CAISEASGRVGTDTQYF
>TRBJ2-1|.|17|.|TRBV24-1
TGTGCCACCAGTGATTCCGAAACAAGACGGAATTTGGGTGAGCAGTTCTTC
CATSDSETRRNLGEQFF
>TRBJ2-3|.|17|TRBD1|TRBV3-1
TGTGCCAGCAGTCGACCGACAGGGGGCCTTAGCACAGATACGCAGTATTTT
CASSRPTGGLSTDTQYF
>TRBJ1-6|.|13|.|TRBV14
TGTGCCAGCAGCCCTGGGCCCAATTCACCCCTCCACTTT
CASSPGPNSPLHF
>TRBJ2-3|.|13|.|TRBV9
TGTGCCAGCAGCGCCCTGCTCACAGATACGCAGTATTTT
CASSALLTDTQYF
>TRBJ2-5|once|14|.|TRBV5-1
TGCGCCAGCAGCTTGGAGTGGGGCCAAGGGACCCAGTACTTC
CASSLEWGQGTQYF
>TRBJ2-3|few|14|.|TRBV11-2
TGTGCCAGCAGAGAACGGGGGAGCACAGATACGCAGTATTTT
CASRERGSTDTQYF